This is a list of T cell receptor beta chains from one sample in a study of cytomegalovirus exposure and HLA in healthy donors. The data were produced by immunoSEQ multiplex PCR, yet TCRdb's version contains in-frame clones alone and is incomplete. The data hold approximately 100,000 clones, with 65% to 80% observed a single time. The sample taken for sequencing was PBMCs. All receptors derive from a woman aged 35 to 49 in good health and CMV-seronegative. The CDR3 runs from the conserved cysteine through the conserved F or W. The order of the fields is clone size, J gene, V gene, D gene, CDR3 DNA, CDR3 protein. D genes are given only for firm matches. Clone size is stated in some rows and not others, as once, few, many or a class when expanded.

clone size: -
J gene: TRBJ1-5
V gene: TRBV19
D gene: -
CDR3 DNA: TGTGCCAGTACCCCAACGGGGGGAGGTCAGCCCCAGCATTTT
CDR3 protein: CASTPTGGGQPQHF

clone size: -
J gene: TRBJ2-1
V gene: TRBV9
D gene: TRBD2
CDR3 DNA: TGTGCCAGCAGCACCTTAGCGGGAGGATATGAGCAGTTCTTC
CDR3 protein: CASSTLAGGYEQFF

clone size: once
J gene: TRBJ2-2
V gene: TRBV12-5
D gene: -
CDR3 DNA: TGTGCTAGTGGCCCGCGAGACACCGGGGAGCTGTTTTTT
CDR3 protein: CASGPRDTGELFF

clone size: -
J gene: TRBJ2-1
V gene: TRBV7-9
D gene: TRBD2
CDR3 DNA: TGTGCCAGCACAGCGGGAAAATATGAGCAGTTCTTC
CDR3 protein: CASTAGKYEQFF

clone size: -
J gene: TRBJ1-2
V gene: TRBV27
D gene: TRBD1
CDR3 DNA: TGTGCCAGCAGTCCCGGGACAGGAGTTTATGGCTACACCTTC
CDR3 protein: CASSPGTGVYGYTF

clone size: -
J gene: TRBJ2-7
V gene: TRBV7-9
D gene: TRBD2
CDR3 DNA: TGTGCCAGCAGCTTAAACCCAGTTAGCGGGTCCTACTCCTACGAGCAGTACTTC
CDR3 protein: CASSLNPVSGSYSYEQYF

clone size: -
J gene: TRBJ1-1
V gene: TRBV27
D gene: TRBD1
CDR3 DNA: TGTGCCAGCAGTTTGACAGGGCCCAACACTGAAGCTTTCTTT
CDR3 protein: CASSLTGPNTEAFF

clone size: few
J gene: TRBJ2-5
V gene: TRBV30
D gene: -
CDR3 DNA: TGTGCCTGGAGTCCCAAGGGGGGGGGCCAAGAGACCCAGTACTTC
CDR3 protein: CAWSPKGGGQETQYF

clone size: -
J gene: TRBJ2-3
V gene: TRBV10-3
D gene: TRBD2
CDR3 DNA: TGTGCCATCAGTGAGTCGGCGGGAGGCCCAGATACGCAGTATTTT
CDR3 protein: CAISESAGGPDTQYF

clone size: few
J gene: TRBJ2-7
V gene: TRBV5-6
D gene: -
CDR3 DNA: TGTGCCAGCAGCTTGTTGACAGCGGAGCAGTACTTC
CDR3 protein: CASSLLTAEQYF

clone size: -
J gene: TRBJ1-1
V gene: TRBV5-6
D gene: -
CDR3 DNA: TGTGCCAGCAGCTTGGGTGGGGCCCTGAACACTGAAGCTTTCTTT
CDR3 protein: CASSLGGALNTEAFF

clone size: -
J gene: TRBJ1-2
V gene: TRBV28
D gene: TRBD1
CDR3 DNA: TGTGCCAGCGAGCGGGACAGGGCCCGACAGGGCTATGGCTACACCTTC
CDR3 protein: CASERDRARQGYGYTF

clone size: few
J gene: TRBJ2-1
V gene: TRBV28
D gene: -
CDR3 DNA: TGTGCCAGCAGTTTAAGGGGTCACAATGAGCAGTTCTTC
CDR3 protein: CASSLRGHNEQFF

clone size: -
J gene: TRBJ1-5
V gene: TRBV27
D gene: -
CDR3 DNA: TGTGCCAGCAAACGGAGGGGAATTTATAGCAATCAGCCCCAGCATTTT
CDR3 protein: CASKRRGIYSNQPQHF

clone size: medium-sized
J gene: TRBJ1-3
V gene: TRBV19
D gene: -
CDR3 DNA: TGTGCCAGTAGTATCCCCACAGGCTCTGGAAACACCATATATTTT
CDR3 protein: CASSIPTGSGNTIYF

clone size: -
J gene: TRBJ2-3
V gene: TRBV5-1
D gene: TRBD2
CDR3 DNA: TGCGCCAGCAGCTTGGGAGCGGGGGGCCTCACAGATACGCAGTATTTT
CDR3 protein: CASSLGAGGLTDTQYF

clone size: -
J gene: TRBJ1-2
V gene: TRBV28
D gene: -
CDR3 DNA: TGTGCCAGCAGTTTCGGCCAGGGGCTCTACACCTTC
CDR3 protein: CASSFGQGLYTF

clone size: once
J gene: TRBJ2-2
V gene: TRBV9
D gene: -
CDR3 DNA: TGTGCCAGCAGCGTAGGGGCACTCACCGGGGAGCTGTTTTTT
CDR3 protein: CASSVGALTGELFF

clone size: -
J gene: TRBJ2-5
V gene: TRBV18
D gene: TRBD2
CDR3 DNA: TGTGCCAGCTCACCTAAGGCGGGGGTCCAAGAGACCCAGTACTTC
CDR3 protein: CASSPKAGVQETQYF

clone size: -
J gene: TRBJ2-7
V gene: TRBV7-2
D gene: -
CDR3 DNA: TGTGCCAGCAGCTTTTCTCCTGAGTTCTCCTACGAGCAGTACTTC
CDR3 protein: CASSFSPEFSYEQYF